The 26 T cell receptor beta chains given below trace back to one sample, sequenced in a study of human T cells and chemical hapten exposure. Stated time point: pre-sensitization, week 0. As to treatment: therapeutic diphenylcyclopropenone sensitization with weekly scalp DPC. In TCRdb, the RACE reads were re-called with MiXCR into one record per CDR3 protein. The sample has roughly 51,000 distinct CDR3 sequences, more than 9% seen once. The specimen was whole blood, collected in connection with sensitization to the hapten diphenylcyclopropenone (DPC). These receptors all stem from a man in his forties with alopecia areata. Some clones in this sample may be carry-over from other donors' samples.

This chain uses TRBV10-3 with TRBJ1-4; D gene unclear. The V gene's germline CDR1 is ENHRY and CDR2 SYGVKD. The V end was cut by 0 bases, the J end by 11 bases, with 10 bases between. The CDR3 sequence is 13 residues long. In DNA, the CDR3 is TGTGCCATCAGTGAGTCGGAGGGTCGGAAACTGTTTTTT. Protein: CAISESEGRKLFF.

The chain employs TRBV3-1 and TRBJ2-2; no definite D call. V lost 3 bases and J lost 2, with 13 bases in between. Per the germline V gene, CDR1 is LGHDT and CDR2 is YNNKEL (reference sequence). This CDR3 is built from 16 residues. CDR3 protein: CASSHTGTLNTGELFF. The CDR3 DNA sequence: TGTGCCAGCAGCCACACGGGCACACTTAACACCGGGGAGCTGTTTTTT.

The chain recombines TRBV11-2 with TRBJ2-1, with D perhaps matching TRBD2 (9 bases). Germline V gives CDR1 SGHAT, CDR2 FQNNGV. V was pared by 5 bases and J by 6 bases, with 26 bases between. CDR3 length: 18 residues. This CDR3 is CASSPDRGRLAGINEQFF. The CDR3 region has the DNA TGTGCCAGCAGCCCTGACAGGGGCAGGCTAGCGGGGATCAATGAGCAGTTCTTC.

This chain uses TRBV2 with TRBJ2-2, with TRBD2 matching 8 bases. Germline V lookup: CDR1 SNHLY, CDR2 FYNNEI. The CDR3 length is 15 residues. Trimming cost V 0 bases and J 4 bases; bases outside gene matches: 1. The DNA for the CDR3 is TGTGCCAGCAGTGAAGCTAGCGGGACCACCGGGGAGCTGTTTTTT. Translating gives CASSEASGTTGELFF.

This clonotype was seen a few times. This sequence joins TRBV7-2 and TRBJ2-3, with a possible D match to TRBD1 (6 bases). V was clipped by 1 base and J by 11 bases, with 19 bases between them. This CDR3 has 15 residues. The germline CDR1 and CDR2 sequences are SGHTA and FQGNSA. DNA of the CDR3: TGTGCCAGCAGCTTAGGAGGGGGACCCTCTCGGGAGCAGTATTTT. It encodes CASSLGGGPSREQYF. Variable domain in full (rest from reference TRBV7-2 and TRBJ2-3): GAGVSQSPSNKVTEKGKDVELRCDPISGHTALYWYRQSLGQGLEFLIYFQGNSAPDKSGLPSDRFSAERTGGSVSTLTIQRTQQEDSAVYLCASSLGGGPSREQYFGPGTRLTVL.

On this clonotype: The conserved closing phenylalanine or tryptophan is absent in this CDR3, likely reflecting a read error. V is TRBV2 and J is TRBJ2-1; 8 bases line up with TRBD2. CDR1 is SNHLY, CDR2 FYNNEI, per germline. J gave up 10 bases and V 7 bases, and 6 bases lay outside the gene matches. The CDR3 has 12 residues. CDR3 loop: CASIAGGGEQFI. The DNA for the CDR3 is TGTGCCAGCATCGCCGGGGGGGGAGAGCAGTTCATC.

The chain couples TRBV6-2 or TRBV6-3 to TRBJ2-2; 7 positions agree with TRBD1. The CDR3 loop spans 17 amino acids. Unmatched junction bases numbered 11, after V lost 5 bases and J lost 2 bases. The germline V gene has CDR1 MNHEY and CDR2 SVGEGT. CDR3 DNA sequence: TGTGCCAGCAGTCCCCCGGTCCGGACAGGTAACACCGGGGAGCTGTTTTTT. The encoded protein is CASSPPVRTGNTGELFF.

This clonotype was observed a handful of times. V gene TRBV20-1 combines with J gene TRBJ1-1; tentatively, D is TRBD1 (5 bases). In germline, CDR1 is DFQATT, CDR2 SNEGSKA (reference sequence). The germline V and J ends were trimmed by 6 bases and 7 bases, with 15 bases remaining between them. This CDR3 has 12 amino acids. This chain's CDR3 is CSASRGILEAFF. CDR3 DNA sequence: TGCAGTGCCAGTCGGGGCATACTTGAAGCTTTCTTT.

This rearrangement joins TRBV12-3 or TRBV12-4 to TRBJ1-1, with D perhaps TRBD1 (5 bases). The V end was cut by 6 bases, the J end by 1 base, with 12 bases between. The CDR3 loop spans 14 amino acids. This CDR3 is CASRRTSTNTEAFF. CDR3 DNA sequence: TGTGCCAGCAGAAGGACATCCACGAACACTGAAGCTTTCTTT.

This clonotype appeared many times. V is TRBV12-3 or TRBV12-4 and J is TRBJ2-1, with 9 bases identical to TRBD2. The V gene end was trimmed by 2 bases and the J gene end by 7 bases; junction bases not matched to a gene: 6. This CDR3 comprises 15 residues. Written as DNA, the CDR3 is TGTGCCAGCAGTTTACTTGCGGGAGGGAGGAATGAGCAGTTCTTC. Protein product: CASSLLAGGRNEQFF.

V and J are TRBV5-1 and TRBJ2-1, with TRBD2 matching over 9 bases. Trimming cost V 0 bases and J 4 bases; bases outside gene matches: 2. The CDR3 runs to 15 residues. The germline V gene encodes CDR1 SGHRS and CDR2 YFSETQ. The CDR3 sequence: CASSLGTSDYNEQFF. DNA of the CDR3: TGCGCCAGCAGCTTGGGGACTAGCGATTACAATGAGCAGTTCTTC.

This clonotype was observed a handful of times. V is TRBV2 and J is TRBJ1-1; D remains unclear. CDR3 length equals 12 residues. V gave up 11 bases and J gave up 10 bases, with 20 bases separating them. Germline lookup yields CDR1 SNHLY and CDR2 FYNNEI. CDR3 sequence reads: CAQLGSENLAFF. CDR3 DNA sequence: TGTGCCCAGTTGGGGTCGGAGAATTTAGCTTTCTTT. Combining the CDR3 with reference TRBV2 and TRBJ1-1 gives the whole variable domain EPEVTQTPSHQVTQMGQEVILRCVPISNHLYFYWYRQILGQKVEFLVSFYNNEISEKSEIFDDQFSVERPDGSNFTLKIRSTKLEDSAMYFCAQLGSENLAFFGQGTRLTVV.

The rearrangement uses TRBV4-2 and TRBJ2-2, with 7 bases that match TRBD2. Trimming cost V 2 bases and J 6 bases; bases outside gene matches: 12. The CDR3 totals 17 residues. The V gene's germline CDR1 is LGHNA and CDR2 YNFKEQ. In DNA, the CDR3 is TGTGCCAGCAGCCAAATTAAAGCCGGACTAGTGGCCGGGGAGCTGTTTTTT. It specifies CASSQIKAGLVAGELFF.

In this sample, this clonotype turned up a few times. The chain uses TRBV6-5 and TRBJ2-7, with 10 bases lining up with TRBD2. Losses at the gene ends were 2 bases for V and 4 bases for J; bases not matched to a gene: 5. CDR1 is MNHEY, CDR2 SVGAGI, per germline. This CDR3 is 15 amino acids long. Here the CDR3 DNA reads TGTGCCAGCAGTTACGCGACAGCGGGAGGGTACGAGCAGTACTTC. Residues: CASSYATAGGYEQYF.

Comment on this clonotype: A single base separates this from a much larger clone, so it may be a read error. This chain uses TRBV6-5 with TRBJ2-3; 15 bases line up with TRBD2. The CDR3 consists of 18 residues. The germline gives CDR1 MNHEY, CDR2 SVGAGI. The V segment lost 5 bases and the J segment 6 bases; nucleotides outside the gene matches: 12. The CDR3 sequence is CASSRPGLAGGDIDTQYF. The CDR3 DNA is TGTGCCAGCAGTAGACCGGGACTAGCGGGAGGTGACATCGATACGCAGTATTTT.

This clonotype was found many times. The CDR3 loop reads CASSLLSGVNTGELFF. CDR3 nucleotides: TGTGCCAGCAGCTTACTCAGCGGGGTGAACACCGGGGAGCTGTTTTTT. The chain combines TRBV11-2 with TRBJ2-2; 7 nucleotides match TRBD2. The CDR3 consists of 16 residues. The trim removed 2 bases at V and 1 base at J, leaving 4 bases unmatched. Germline CDR1 and CDR2: SGHAT and FQNNGV.

There are many counts of this clonotype. The CDR3 here is CASGTGELFF. In DNA form, the CDR3 reads TGTGCCAGTGGGACCGGGGAGCTGTTTTTT. The chain uses TRBV19 and TRBJ2-2, with D unclear. This CDR3 region has 10 residues. CDR1 is LNHDA, CDR2 SQIVND, per germline (reference sequence). V dropped 8 bases and J dropped 5 bases, with 3 bases sitting between them.

This clonotype was observed a few times. This sequence joins TRBV10-2 and TRBJ2-7; the D is unclear. Between the trimmed V and J ends, which lost 4 bases and 2 bases, there was a span of 6 bases. Germline V lookup: CDR1 WSHSY, CDR2 SAAADI. The CDR3 is 12 residues long. The CDR3 sequence: CASSVQAYEQYF. The CDR3 DNA is TGCGCCAGCAGTGTGCAGGCCTACGAGCAGTACTTC.

This clonotype has ten or more counts. This rearrangement joins TRBV10-3 to TRBJ2-3; the match to TRBD1 covers 7 bases. CDR1 and CDR2 from the germline V gene are ENHRY and SYGVKD. The CDR3 extends over 14 amino acids. V lost 10 bases, J lost 3 bases, and 10 bases stayed unmatched. This chain's CDR3 is CATKTGTETDTQYF. CDR3 DNA sequence: TGTGCCACGAAGACAGGGACGGAAACAGATACGCAGTATTTT.

This clonotype was picked up a small number of times. This rearrangement joins TRBV5-1 to TRBJ2-7, with D hard to call. Germline assignment: CDR1 SGHRS and CDR2 YFSETQ. The CDR3 is 15 amino acids. Trimming stripped 1 base from V and 3 bases from J, with 14 bases between. CDR3 in DNA: TGCGCCAGCAGCTTGAGTGGCCTTTCCAACTACGAGCAGTACTTC. It yields the protein CASSLSGLSNYEQYF.

This rearrangement joins TRBV15 to TRBJ2-3; perhaps D is TRBD1 or TRBD2 (5 bases each). This CDR3 comprises 18 residues. Trimming left V 0 bases short and J 4 bases short, with 20 bases between. CDR1 and CDR2 (germline): LNHNV, YYDKDF (reference sequence). This chain's CDR3 is CATSRDRSGLSPADTQYF. CDR3 DNA sequence: TGTGCCACCAGCAGAGATAGGTCGGGGCTTTCTCCAGCAGATACGCAGTATTTT.

This clonotype has at least ten counts. V gene TRBV6-6 combines with J gene TRBJ2-5, with 8 nucleotides matching TRBD1. The CDR3 covers 13 residues. From germline, CDR1 is MNHNY and CDR2 SVGAGI (reference sequence). Unmatched junction bases numbered 5, after V lost 6 bases and J lost 5 bases. Written as DNA, the CDR3 is TGTGCCAGCAGACCGAACAGGGGGGAGACCCAGTACTTC. Encoded protein: CASRPNRGETQYF.

This clonotype was counted only a few times. The V gene is TRBV28, the J gene TRBJ2-1; TRBD2 is a possible D gene (5 bases). The CDR3 is 15 amino acids. The germline V and J ends were trimmed by 5 bases and 0 bases, with 11 bases remaining between them. CDR1 and CDR2 (germline): MDHEN, SYDVKM. Here the CDR3 reads CASSIAPSSYNEQFF. In DNA, the CDR3 is TGTGCCAGCAGTATAGCGCCAAGCTCCTACAATGAGCAGTTCTTC.

This clonotype was recorded many times. V gene TRBV7-2 combines with J gene TRBJ2-3; D uncertain. Germline lookup yields CDR1 SGHTA and CDR2 FQGNSA. The CDR3 extends over 16 amino acids. V was pared by 5 bases and J by 0 bases, with 15 bases between. The CDR3 DNA reads TGTGCCAGCAGCCCCTACGGTGGACGGAGCACAGATACGCAGTATTTT. Its translation is CASSPYGGRSTDTQYF.

This clonotype has at least ten counts. The chain couples TRBV20-1 to TRBJ2-7; maybe TRBD1 (6 bases). The length of the CDR3 is 12 residues. V dropped 6 bases and J dropped 0 bases, with 9 bases sitting between them. CDR1 is DFQATT and CDR2 is SNEGSKA in the germline V gene (reference sequence). The CDR3 sequence is CSATDSSYEQYF. The CDR3 nucleotides are TGCAGTGCAACGGACAGCTCCTACGAGCAGTACTTC.

The genes are TRBV20-1 and TRBJ2-7; D ambiguous. CDR1 and CDR2 (germline): DFQATT, SNEGSKA (reference sequence). The ends were cut back, 5 bases at V and 0 bases at J, with 8 bases in the middle. The CDR3 totals 12 residues. Here the CDR3 reads CSALESSYEQYF. The CDR3, as DNA: TGCAGTGCTCTAGAGTCCTCCTACGAGCAGTACTTC.